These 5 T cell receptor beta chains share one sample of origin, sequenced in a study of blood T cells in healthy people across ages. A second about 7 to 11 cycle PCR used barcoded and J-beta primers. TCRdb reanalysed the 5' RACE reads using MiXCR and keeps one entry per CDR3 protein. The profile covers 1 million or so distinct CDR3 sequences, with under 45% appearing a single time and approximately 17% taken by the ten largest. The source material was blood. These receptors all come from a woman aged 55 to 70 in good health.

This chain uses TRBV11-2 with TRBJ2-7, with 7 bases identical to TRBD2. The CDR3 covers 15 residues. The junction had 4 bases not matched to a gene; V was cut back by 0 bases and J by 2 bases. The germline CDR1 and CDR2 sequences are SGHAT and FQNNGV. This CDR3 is CASSLEASGAYEQYF. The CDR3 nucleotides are TGTGCCAGCAGCTTAGAGGCTAGCGGAGCCTACGAGCAGTACTTC.

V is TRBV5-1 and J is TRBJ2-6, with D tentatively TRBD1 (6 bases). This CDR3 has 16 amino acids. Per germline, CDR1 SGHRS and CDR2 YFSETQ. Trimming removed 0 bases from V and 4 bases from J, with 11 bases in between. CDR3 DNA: TGCGCCAGCAGCTTGGTAGGGACACAGGGGGCCAACGTCCTGACTTTC. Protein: CASSLVGTQGANVLTF.

CDR3 residues: CSARRGAGGQPQHF. CDR3 DNA sequence: TGCAGTGCTAGACGGGGGGCTGGAGGTCAGCCCCAGCATTTT. The genes are TRBV20-1 and TRBJ1-5, with a weak D call TRBD1 (6 bases). There are 14 residues in the CDR3. V shed 2 bases and J shed 6 bases, with 14 bases lying between them. The germline CDR1 and CDR2 sequences are DFQATT and SNEGSKA (reference sequence).

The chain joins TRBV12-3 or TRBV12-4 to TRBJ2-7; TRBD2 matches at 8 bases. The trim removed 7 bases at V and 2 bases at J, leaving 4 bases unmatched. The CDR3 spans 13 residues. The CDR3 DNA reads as TGTGCCAGCAAGAGCGGGAGTCCCTACGAGCAGTACTTC. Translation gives CASKSGSPYEQYF.

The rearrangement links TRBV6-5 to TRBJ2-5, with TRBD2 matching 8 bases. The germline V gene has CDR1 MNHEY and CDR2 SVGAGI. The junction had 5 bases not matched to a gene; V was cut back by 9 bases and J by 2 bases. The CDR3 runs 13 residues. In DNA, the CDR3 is TGTGCCAGTAGACTAGCGTGGCAAGAGACCCAGTACTTC. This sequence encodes CASRLAWQETQYF.